This T cell receptor (beta chain) was sequenced for a study of OX40 agonist ivuxolimab in advanced cancers. Study-wide points: The study found among the lowest clonal expansion in partial responders at 0.1-3.0 mg/kg.

The repertoire was sequenced with immunoSEQ multiplex PCR; TCRdb's copy has only in-frame clones and lacks some. Of 60,000 or so clones listed, 90% to 95% were seen once; the top ten hold 10% to 15%. This clone occurred once. Its specificity is unknown. The CDR3 is 14 residues long. Germline V gene lookup returns CDR1 MNHEY and CDR2 SVGAGI. The V and J ends lost 0 bases and 4 bases respectively, with 9 bases between them. The material was CD4+ or CD8+ T cells sorted from blood, obtained in a trial of the OX40 agonist ivuxolimab. This TCR was recovered from an adult with an advanced solid tumor such as melanoma, head and neck, liver or kidney cancer. The V and J genes are TRBV6-5 and TRBJ1-2; possibly TRBD1 for D (6 bases). CDR3 sequence (DNA): TGTGCCAGCAGTTACTCTGAGGGGGTCTATGGCTACACCTTC. This sequence encodes CASSYSEGVYGYTF.